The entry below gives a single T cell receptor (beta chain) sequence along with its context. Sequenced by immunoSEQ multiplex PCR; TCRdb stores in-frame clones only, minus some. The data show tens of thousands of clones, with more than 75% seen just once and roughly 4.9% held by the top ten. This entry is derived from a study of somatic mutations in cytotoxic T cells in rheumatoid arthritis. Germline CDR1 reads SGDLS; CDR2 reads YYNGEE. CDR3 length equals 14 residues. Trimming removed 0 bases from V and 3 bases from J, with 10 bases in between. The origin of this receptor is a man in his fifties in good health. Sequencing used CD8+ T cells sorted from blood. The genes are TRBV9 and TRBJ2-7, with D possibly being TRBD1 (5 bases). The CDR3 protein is CASSVDRSNYEQYF. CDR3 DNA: TGTGCCAGCAGCGTAGACAGGTCAAACTACGAGCAGTACTTC.